A selection of T cell receptor beta chains follows, all from one sample in a study of T cell responses to AZD1222 COVID-19 vaccine. Sequencing used immunoSEQ multiplex PCR; TCRdb keeps in-frame clones, though not all of them. Of approximately 70,000 clones in the sample, around 81% were seen once. The sample in question was peripheral blood, obtained 28 days after the second AZD1222 dose. These receptors were taken from an adult who received the AZD1222 COVID-19 vaccine. CDR3s include the opening cysteine and the closing phenylalanine or tryptophan. The order of the fields is clone size, V gene, D gene, J gene, CDR3 DNA, CDR3 protein. D genes are given only for firm matches. Clone size is stated in some rows and not others, as once, few, many or a class when expanded.

NA	TRBV11-2	TRBD2	TRBJ2-1	TGTGCCAGCAGCCCACAGCGGGGGGGCAACTTCAATGAGCAGTTCTTC	CASSPQRGGNFNEQFF
NA	TRBV10-1	NA	TRBJ2-1	TGCGCCAGCGGGGGCCAAGCTTACAATGAGCAGTTCTTC	CASGGQAYNEQFF
once	TRBV24-1	TRBD1	TRBJ2-7	TGTGCCACCAGTGATGCCGGACAGGGTTGGGGCGAGCAGTACTTC	CATSDAGQGWGEQYF
few	TRBV2	NA	TRBJ2-2	TGTGCCAGCAGAGGGGACTCCGAGGAGCTGTTTTTT	CASRGDSEELFF
once	TRBV5-8	TRBD2	TRBJ2-1	TGTGCCAGCAGCTTGGTAGTCGTAGCGGGGGGTCGCAATGAGCAGTTCTTC	CASSLVVVAGGRNEQFF
NA	TRBV10-2	NA	TRBJ2-1	TGCGCCAGCCGTCTTGACAGATACAATGAGCAGTTCTTC	CASRLDRYNEQFF
NA	TRBV7-2	TRBD1	TRBJ1-2	TGTGCCAGCACCCCCTCGGGTTCGACAGGGCACGGCTACACCTTC	CASTPSGSTGHGYTF
NA	TRBV18	NA	TRBJ2-7	TGTGCCAGCTCACCGTATGGGTCCGAGCAGTACTTC	CASSPYGSEQYF
NA	TRBV18	NA	TRBJ2-2	TGTGCCAGCTCACCACTGAGGGAAGCCGGGGAGCTGTTTTTT	CASSPLREAGELFF
NA	TRBV6-2/TRBV6-3	NA	TRBJ2-2	TGTGCCAGCAGTTACGGCGGGAAGGTCGGGGAGCTGTTTTTT	CASSYGGKVGELFF
NA	TRBV3-1/TRBV3-2	NA	TRBJ1-5	TGTGCCAGCAGCCAAGCGCTAGGTAGCAATCAGCCCCAGCATTTT	CASSQALGSNQPQHF
NA	TRBV27	NA	TRBJ2-7	TGTGCCAGCGGCGGAAGAGGACTGACTGAGCAGTACTTC	CASGGRGLTEQYF
NA	TRBV6-2/TRBV6-3	NA	TRBJ1-5	TGTGCCAGCAGTTACTCTGGGGTTATTCCGCCCCAGCATTTT	CASSYSGVIPPQHF
NA	TRBV21-1	NA	TRBJ1-1	TGTGCCAGCAGCAAAAGAGGGGGGGGTAGGAACACTGAAGCTTTCTTT	CASSKRGGGRNTEAFF
NA	TRBV28	NA	TRBJ2-1	TGTGCCAGCAGTTTCAGCAGGGCCAATGAGCAGTTCTTC	CASSFSRANEQFF
once	TRBV3-1/TRBV3-2	NA	TRBJ2-7	TGTGCCAGCAGCCCCAGTGCCCTCTCCTACGAGCAGTACTTC	CASSPSALSYEQYF
NA	TRBV18	NA	TRBJ1-5	TGTGCCAGCTCAAACGACAGAGGCCGTAATCAGCCCCAGCATTTT	CASSNDRGRNQPQHF
NA	TRBV6-5	NA	TRBJ2-7	TGTGCCAGCAGTTATTCGTCGGGTTCGCCAACCTACGAGCAGTACTTC	CASSYSSGSPTYEQYF
NA	TRBV7-8	NA	TRBJ2-2	TGTGCCAGCAGCAACAGGGTGGCCCTCGTCGGGGAGCTGTTTTTT	CASSNRVALVGELFF
few	TRBV9	NA	TRBJ2-1	TGTGCCAGCACCTATGGGGGGAGCGTTTACAATGAGCAGTTCTTC	CASTYGGSVYNEQFF
NA	TRBV5-1	NA	TRBJ2-2	TGCGCCAGCAGTAGGGGGAACTGGAACACCGGGGAGCTGTTTTTT	CASSRGNWNTGELFF
NA	TRBV2	NA	TRBJ2-7	TGTGCCAGCAGTGAAGGGCGGACAACCGGGCAGTACTTC	CASSEGRTTGQYF